This T cell receptor (beta chain) stems from a study of T-cell reconstitution after alpha-beta-depleted transplantation in children. Study-wide results and limits: Diversity and T-cell counts at one year after transplant derived mostly from new T cells.

The TCRbeta library was prepared with unique molecular identifiers. TCRdb reprocessed the PCR reads via MiXCR and lists one record per CDR3 protein. The sample lists hundreds of thousands of distinct CDR3 sequences; over 9.5% were seen once. The CDR3 runs to 14 residues. V lost 5 bases and J lost 7, with 14 bases in between. From germline, CDR1 is KGHDR and CDR2 SFDVKD. This clonotype was counted at least ten times. What it recognizes is unknown. The TCR sequence derives from a boy in the first two years of life with acute myeloid leukemia, due to receive a stem cell transplant. This rearrangement joins TRBV24-1 to TRBJ2-4; no firm D call. The sequenced sample was PBMCs, obtained before TCRalphabeta/CD19-depleted stem cell transplant. The CDR3 here is CATSAGPPKNIQYF. The CDR3, as DNA: TGTGCCACCAGTGCCGGGCCTCCGAAGAACATTCAGTACTTC.